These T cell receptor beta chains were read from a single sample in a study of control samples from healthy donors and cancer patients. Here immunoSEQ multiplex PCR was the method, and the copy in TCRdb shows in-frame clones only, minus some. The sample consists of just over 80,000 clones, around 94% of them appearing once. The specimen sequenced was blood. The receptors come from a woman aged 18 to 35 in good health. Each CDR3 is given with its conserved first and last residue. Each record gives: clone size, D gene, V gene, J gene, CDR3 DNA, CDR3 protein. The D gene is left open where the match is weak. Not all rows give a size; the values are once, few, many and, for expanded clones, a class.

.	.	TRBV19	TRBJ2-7	TGTGCCAGTAGCCCGAGGTCGTGGGGGGAAAAGAGCTACGAGCAGTACTTC	CASSPRSWGEKSYEQYF
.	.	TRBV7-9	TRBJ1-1	TGTGCCAGCAGCCCAGACGCCAGCACTGACACTGAAGCTTTCTTT	CASSPDASTDTEAFF
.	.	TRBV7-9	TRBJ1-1	TGTGCCAGCAGCTTACTCACAGGGTCTTATGCTTTCTTT	CASSLLTGSYAFF
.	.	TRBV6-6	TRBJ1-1	TGTGCCAGCAGTAAAGAACAGGGCCGGACGGAGGGTTTCTTT	CASSKEQGRTEGFF
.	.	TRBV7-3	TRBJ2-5	TGTGCCAGCAGCTTATCCACCGGGGAGACCCAGTACTTC	CASSLSTGETQYF
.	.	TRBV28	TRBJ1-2	TGTGCCAGCAGACCCGCAGGGTACCCTGGCTACACCTTC	CASRPAGYPGYTF
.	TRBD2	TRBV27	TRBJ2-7	TGTGCCAGCAGTTTAGGTGGGAGGGCCTACGAGCAGTACTTC	CASSLGGRAYEQYF
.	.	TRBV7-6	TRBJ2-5	TGTGCCAGCAGCTTAGGCGGAAAAGAGACCCAGTACTTC	CASSLGGKETQYF
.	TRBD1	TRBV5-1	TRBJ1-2	TGCGCCAGCAGCCGGACAGGGGCCCCCGGGGAAGATGGCTACACCTTC	CASSRTGAPGEDGYTF
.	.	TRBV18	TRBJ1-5	TGTGCCAGCTCACCCCGAACCGGGCAGGGGAATCAGCCCCAGCATTTT	CASSPRTGQGNQPQHF
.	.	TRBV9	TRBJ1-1	TGTGCCAGCAGCGTCGATGCGGGGAGGACTGAAGCTTTCTTT	CASSVDAGRTEAFF
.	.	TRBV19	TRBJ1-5	TGTGCCAGTAGTATTCAGGGGTCTAAGGGCAATCAGCCCCAGCATTTT	CASSIQGSKGNQPQHF
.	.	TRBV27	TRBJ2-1	TGTGCCAGCAGTTACCGTCAGTCAGGGTTCTCGGTTAATGAGCAGTTCTTC	CASSYRQSGFSVNEQFF
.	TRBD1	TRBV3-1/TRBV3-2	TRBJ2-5	TGTGCCAGCAGCCCGCCGGACAGGCAAGAGACCCAGTACTTC	CASSPPDRQETQYF
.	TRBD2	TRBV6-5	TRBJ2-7	TGTGCCAGCAGTTACTTGTCTAGCGGGACCTACGAGCAGTACTTC	CASSYLSSGTYEQYF
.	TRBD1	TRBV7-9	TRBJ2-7	TGTGCCAGCAGCCCGACAGGGATGAGGTACGAGCAGTACTTC	CASSPTGMRYEQYF
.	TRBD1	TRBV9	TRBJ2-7	TGTGCCAGCAGCGCCAGGGGGGAGCAGTACTTC	CASSARGEQYF
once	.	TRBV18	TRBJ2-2	TGTGCCAGCTCACCGAGAACCCCCCCTATAAACACCGGGGAGCTGTTTTTT	CASSPRTPPINTGELFF
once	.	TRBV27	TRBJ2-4	TGTGCCAGCAGTTTGAGGGGTATAGCCAAAAACATTCAGTACTTC	CASSLRGIAKNIQYF
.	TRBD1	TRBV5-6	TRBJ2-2	TGTGCCAGCAGCGAGACAGGGGTGACCACCGGGGAGCTGTTTTTT	CASSETGVTTGELFF
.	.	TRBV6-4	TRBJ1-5	TGTGCCAGCAGTGATTTGTGGAAATATCAGCCCCAGCATTTT	CASSDLWKYQPQHF
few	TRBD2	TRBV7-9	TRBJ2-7	TGTGCCAGCAGCTGGGACTACTACGAGCAGTACTTC	CASSWDYYEQYF
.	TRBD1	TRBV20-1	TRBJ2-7	TGCAGTGCAAGTCGACAGGGGAGCGTGTCAGGATACGAGCAGTACTTC	CSASRQGSVSGYEQYF
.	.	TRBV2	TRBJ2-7	TGTGCCAGCAGTGGTACCTACGAGCAGTACTTC	CASSGTYEQYF
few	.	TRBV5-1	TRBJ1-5	TGCGCCAGCAGCTTGGAAAGCAATCAGCCCCAGCATTTT	CASSLESNQPQHF
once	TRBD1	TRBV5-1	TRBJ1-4	TGCGCCAGCAGCTCGTTCCGGGACAGGGGTTTGGGTAATGAAAAACTGTTTTTT	CASSSFRDRGLGNEKLFF
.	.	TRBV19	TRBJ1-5	TGTGCCAGTAGTCTTCAGGGTGGCAATCAGCCCCAGCATTTT	CASSLQGGNQPQHF
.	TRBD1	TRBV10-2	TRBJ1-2	TGCGCCAGCGGCAGGACAGGCTTGAACTATGGCTACACCTTC	CASGRTGLNYGYTF